Presented here are 2 T cell receptor beta chains from one specimen sequenced in a study of T-cell reconstitution after alpha-beta-depleted transplantation in children. Library preparation (for TCRbeta) was performed with unique molecular identifiers. TCRdb independently ran MiXCR on the PCR reads; one entry per CDR3 protein. The data show 190,000 or so distinct CDR3 sequences, approximately 7% seen once. Sequences were derived from PBMCs from the stem cell graft donor, sampled from the stem cell graft. The receptors stem from a human donor who donated a stem cell graft to a child with Wiskott-Aldrich syndrome.

The sample holds a few counts of this clonotype. J is TRBJ2-3 and V is TRBV2, with 7 nucleotides matching TRBD1. Trimming removed 6 bases from V and 4 bases from J; junction bases left unmatched: 7. Germline-derived CDR1 and CDR2 are SNHLY and FYNNEI. The CDR3 is 14 amino acids. Here the CDR3 DNA reads TGTGCCAGCAGCTATACGCAGGGGGCAGATACGCAGTATTTT. Its protein is CASSYTQGADTQYF.

In this sample, this clonotype turned up many times. The V call is TRBV6-2 or TRBV6-3, the J call TRBJ1-2; tentatively, D is TRBD1 (5 bases). V was shortened by 4 bases and J by 3 bases, with 15 bases between the two germline ends. CDR1 and CDR2 from the germline V gene are MNHEY and SVGEGT. The CDR3 runs 15 residues. As DNA, the CDR3 is TGTGCCAGCAGTTCCCAACAGGAGCTCTACTATGGCTACACCTTC. The encoded protein is CASSSQQELYYGYTF.